The TCR beta chain described here comes from a study of cytomegalovirus exposure and HLA in healthy donors. About this clone itself: The target antigen is unknown.

Sequenced by immunoSEQ multiplex PCR; TCRdb stores in-frame clones only, minus some. The sample includes roughly 59,000 clones, approximately 95% of them seen just once. Study-wide findings and caveats: The authors confirmed in vitro that three CMV-associated chains were specific for CMV antigens. The study labeled 150 or so TCR beta chains cytomegalovirus-associated.

The CDR3 totals 19 residues. The germline CDR1 and CDR2 sequences are GTSNPN and SVGIG (reference sequence). The sequencing sample was made of PBMCs. The receptor comes from a woman between 18 and 29 years old in good health and CMV-seropositive. The rearrangement uses TRBV30 and TRBJ2-5; TRBD2 aligns across 11 bases. The better agreement between TRBJ2-7 and the DNA end casts doubt on the J call. The CDR3 spells CAWSVSFGLAGGTTYEQYF. CDR3 nucleotides: TGTGCCTGGAGTGTATCTTTTGGGCTAGCGGGAGGAACGACCTACGAGCAGTACTTC.